Each of the 5 T cell receptor beta chains below was sequenced from the same sample in a study of beta chain features in type 1 diabetes. Reverse transcribing all isolated RNA meant expressed TCRB transcripts were sequenced. Assay: immunoSEQ multiplex PCR; the TCRdb copy retains only in-frame clones and omits some. The repertoire holds more than 120,000 clones, about 10% seen once, with 1.3% in the top ten. The material sequenced was naive CD4+ T cells from blood. These receptors were collected from a man aged 18 to 35 in good health.

This clone was counted between two and nine times. V usage is TRBV19 and J usage is TRBJ2-3, with 10 bases aligning to TRBD1. V was pared by 4 bases and J by 5 bases, with 9 bases of the junction left unmatched. The CDR3 is 16 amino acids. Looked up from germline, CDR1 is LNHDA and CDR2 is SQIVND (reference sequence). In DNA, the CDR3 is TGTGCCAGTAGTAACCCGGGACAGGGGTGGGGAGATACGCAGTATTTT. Translation: CASSNPGQGWGDTQYF.

This clone was picked up a small number of times. The chain joins TRBV5-4 to TRBJ2-2; D is perhaps TRBD2 (6 bases). With 0 bases removed from V and 2 bases from J, the gap between germline ends came to 14 bases. Germline V gene lookup returns CDR1 SGHNT and CDR2 YYREEE (reference sequence). The CDR3 loop spans 17 amino acids. The CDR3 sequence: CASSLEEGRENTGELFF. The CDR3 coding sequence is TGTGCCAGCAGCTTGGAGGAGGGCAGGGAAAACACCGGGGAGCTGTTTTTT.

This clone turned up a few times. The chain joins TRBV5-1 to TRBJ2-1, with TRBD1 identical over 12 bases. Trimming took 4 bases from V and 4 from J; bases not matched to a gene: 3. Germline-derived CDR1 and CDR2 are SGHRS and YFSETQ. CDR3 length equals 15 residues. As DNA, the CDR3 is TGCGCCAGCAGCAGGGGACAGGGGGCTTACAATGAGCAGTTCTTC. It codes for CASSRGQGAYNEQFF. Variable domain in full (rest from reference TRBV5-1 and TRBJ2-1): KAGVTQTPRYLIKTRGQQVTLSCSPISGHRSVSWYQQTPGQGLQFLFEYFSETQRNKGNFPGRFSGRQFSNSRSEMNVSTLELGDSALYLCASSRGQGAYNEQFFGPGTRLTVL.

This clone showed up just a few times. The rearrangement links TRBV4-3 to TRBJ1-5; 7 bases match TRBD1. This CDR3 is 17 amino acids long. The germline V gene has CDR1 LGHNA and CDR2 YSLEER. V was pared by 4 bases and J by 1 base, with 10 bases of the junction left unmatched. In DNA form, the CDR3 reads TGCGCCAGCAGCCCCGCCCCAGCAGGGGGAAGCAATCAGCCCCAGCATTTT. Translated, it gives CASSPAPAGGSNQPQHF.

This clone was observed a handful of times. The DNA for the CDR3 is TGTGCCAGCAGCGACCTAGGAGGGGAGACCCAGTACTTC. Encoded protein: CASSDLGGETQYF. The chain has TRBV6-5 and TRBJ2-5; maybe TRBD2 (6 bases). Germline V lookup: CDR1 MNHEY, CDR2 SVGAGI. CDR3 length: 13 residues. V was clipped by 6 bases and J by 5 bases, with 13 bases between them.